The sequence of this T cell receptor (beta chain) was determined in a study of blood T cell repertoires in COVID-19. At the level of the study: From T cells, B-cell-depleted T cells, or PBMCs came the material, which was cDNA or gDNA.

In the study's own analysis: Nucleated cell counts were estimated from reference gene primer amplification. Method: immunoSEQ multiplex PCR; TCRdb's copy keeps in-frame clones and lacks some. D and trimming were read from the DNA, whereas the V and J calls and clone size are those reported in that table. This sample has about 71,000 clones, with 89% found just once. Trimming cost V 2 bases and J 10 bases, with 11 bases left between them. The length of the CDR3 is 11 residues. Per germline, CDR1 DFQATT and CDR2 SNEGSKA (reference sequence). The receptor's source is a man aged 45-65 years with active COVID-19. Material for sequencing was peripheral blood. V and J are TRBV20-1 and TRBJ1-1; D gene unclear. The CDR3: CSARNGNGAFF. In nucleotides, the CDR3 is TGCAGTGCTAGAAACGGTAACGGAGCTTTCTTT.